The entry that follows covers one TCR beta chain sequence. The antigen remains unidentified. Between the trimmed V and J ends, which lost 0 bases and 3 bases, there was a span of 8 bases. Germline V CDR1 and CDR2: SGHTA, FQGNSA. This CDR3 has 14 amino acids. These data are taken from a study of radiotherapy plus CTLA-4 blockade in lung cancer. About the study: Objective response rate was over 15%; disease control rate, 31%. Overall study results and limits: Blood TCR clones of tumor origin expanded after radiotherapy plus ipilimumab. The best prediction of response reportedly came from early blood T cell clone dynamics, with interferon-beta.

Generated by immunoSEQ multiplex PCR, the TCRdb table keeps only in-frame clones and is missing some. The sample has approximately 95,000 clones; approximately 78% are singletons. The clonotype originates from a human donor with non-small cell lung cancer who had a partial response to radiotherapy plus ipilimumab. The J gene is TRBJ1-2, the V gene TRBV7-2; D is possibly TRBD1 (6 bases). This sample comprised peripheral blood, obtained from a patient treated with radiotherapy plus ipilimumab. Here the CDR3 DNA reads TGTGCCAGCAGCTTAGCTCAGGGGTACTATGGCTACACCTTC. Amino acid sequence: CASSLAQGYYGYTF.